Below are 21 T cell receptor beta chains sequenced from a single sample in a study of blood T cell repertoires in COVID-19 (dated by TCRdb to the early 2020s). Receptors were amplified or captured by the immunoSEQ multiplex PCR assay. TCRdb re-hosts the immuneACCESS table, in-frame sequences only. Its copies lack some clones; in the studies checked, an unresolved V gene accounts for under half of them, and the cause for the rest is not known. The sample has some 35,000 clones on record, roughly 80% of them singletons. Around 17% of the sample is taken by the ten largest. Sequencing was carried out using peripheral blood. Receptor source: a man in his sixties or seventies with acute or convalescent COVID-19.

In its sample, this clone was seen once. The rearrangement joins TRBV7-9 to TRBJ2-5, with D unclear. The length of the CDR3 is 15 residues. The V end lost 1 base, the J end lost 2 bases, and 11 bases lay between the germline ends. CDR1 and CDR2 from the germline V gene are SEHNR and FQNEAQ (reference sequence). The CDR3 here is CASSLGRTEQETQYF. The CDR3 DNA reads TGTGCCAGCAGCTTAGGCAGAACAGAGCAAGAGACCCAGTACTTC.

The V and J genes are TRBV28 and TRBJ1-5; TRBD1 aligns across 10 bases. The CDR3 runs to 15 residues. The germline CDR1 and CDR2 sequences are MDHEN and SYDVKM. The J segment lost 6 bases and the V segment lost 5 bases, leaving 7 bases of the junction unmatched. CDR3 sequence reads: CASSDGTGVSQPQHF. In DNA, the CDR3 is TGTGCCAGCAGTGACGGGACAGGGGTGAGTCAGCCCCAGCATTTT.

This chain links TRBV4-3 with TRBJ1-3, with D unclear. The CDR3 extends over 18 amino acids. From germline, CDR1 is LGHNA and CDR2 YSLEER. Trimming removed 0 bases at V and 6 bases at J, with 21 bases between. The CDR3 reads CASSQDLIGRLSPNTIYF. The CDR3 coding sequence is TGCGCCAGCAGCCAAGATCTTATCGGGCGACTATCCCCAAACACCATATATTTT.

This chain connects TRBV28 to TRBJ1-2; maybe TRBD1 (6 bases). Trimming pared 3 bases from V and 2 bases from J, leaving 13 bases between. CDR1 is MDHEN and CDR2 is SYDVKM in the germline V gene. This CDR3 is 15 amino acids long. The CDR3 bases are TGTGCCAGCAGTTTTCAATTTGGACAGAACTATGGCTACACCTTC. This codes for CASSFQFGQNYGYTF.

The chain couples TRBV24-1 to TRBJ1-2; no definite D call. This CDR3 is built from 14 residues. The germline V gene has CDR1 KGHDR and CDR2 SFDVKD. V was clipped by 4 bases and J by 3 bases, with 11 bases between them. The CDR3, as DNA: TGTGCCACCAGTGACCCGAACATCGACTATGGCTACACCTTC. Amino acids: CATSDPNIDYGYTF.

V is TRBV7-2 and J is TRBJ2-3, with TRBD1 identical over 10 bases. V lost 5 bases to trimming and J lost 5 bases; unmatched junction nucleotides: 7. Looked up from germline, CDR1 is SGHTA and CDR2 is FQGNSA. The CDR3 spans 15 residues. In DNA, the CDR3 is TGTGCCAGCAGCCCTCGGACAGGGGGTGGAGATACGCAGTATTTT. Translated: CASSPRTGGGDTQYF.

The chain recombines TRBV21-1 with TRBJ2-7; TRBD2 reflects the table's D call only, with no check against the DNA. TRBV21-1 is an annotated pseudogene. The CDR3 has 19 residues. CDR3 in amino acids: CASSKTSGRPRGRGDEQYF. The CDR3 DNA sequence: TGTGCCAGCAGCAAGACTAGCGGGAGACCGCGGGGGCGGGGGGACGAGCAGTACTTC.

V gene TRBV7-2 combines with J gene TRBJ2-7; D is possibly TRBD1 (6 bases). Germline CDR1 is SGHTA and CDR2 is FQGNSA. V was pared by 2 bases and J by 1 base, with 12 bases between. The CDR3 contains 15 residues. CDR3 nucleotides: TGTGCCAGCAGCTTACGAGACAGGACATCCTACGAGCAGTACTTC. It specifies CASSLRDRTSYEQYF. The variable domain in full, with the rest retrieved from reference TRBV7-2 and TRBJ2-7, is GAGVSQSPSNKVTEKGKDVELRCDPISGHTALYWYRQSLGQGLEFLIYFQGNSAPDKSGLPSDRFSAERTGGSVSTLTIQRTQQEDSAVYLCASSLRDRTSYEQYFGPGTRLTVT.

The rearrangement joins TRBV11-2 to TRBJ1-1; the match to TRBD1 covers 7 bases. Trimming took 6 bases from V and 3 from J; bases not matched to a gene: 7. Per germline, CDR1 SGHAT and CDR2 FQNNGV. The CDR3 is 14 amino acids. The chain's CDR3 is CASRYYDRDTEAFF. The DNA of the CDR3 is TGTGCCAGCAGGTACTACGACAGGGACACTGAAGCTTTCTTT.

This sequence joins TRBV19 and TRBJ2-7, with TRBD1 identical over 8 bases. The CDR3 spans 12 residues. Germline V gene sequence: CDR1 LNHDA, CDR2 SQIVND (reference sequence). V was pared by 8 bases and J by 0 bases, with 0 bases of the junction left unmatched. The CDR3 region is CASGTGSYEQYF. In DNA form, the CDR3 reads TGTGCCAGTGGGACAGGCTCCTACGAGCAGTACTTC.

The chain combines TRBV5-1 with TRBJ2-5, with 10 bases identical to TRBD2. V trimming: 6 bases; J trimming: 4 bases; junction bases outside the gene matches: 6. This CDR3 has 14 residues. Germline loops: CDR1 SGHRS, CDR2 YFSETQ. CDR3 sequence: CASTPLAGAETQYF. The CDR3 coding sequence is TGCGCCAGCACCCCCCTAGCGGGAGCAGAGACCCAGTACTTC.

The chain carries TRBV7-9 and TRBJ1-6; D may be TRBD1 (6 bases). CDR3 length: 14 amino acids. V dropped 4 bases and J dropped 13 bases, with 17 bases sitting between them. Germline V CDR1 and CDR2: SEHNR, FQNEAQ (reference sequence). The CDR3 reads CASSSRTVPRPLHF. CDR3 nucleotides: TGTGCCAGCAGCTCCCGGACAGTCCCCCGCCCCCTCCACTTT.

The chain employs TRBV5-1 and TRBJ1-4; a possible D gene is TRBD1 (5 bases). The germline V gene has CDR1 SGHRS and CDR2 YFSETQ. The CDR3 extends over 15 amino acids. V lost 5 bases to trimming and J lost 6 bases, with 17 bases between them. The CDR3 DNA is TGCGCCAGCAGAAGGGCAACAGGAGATCATGAAAAACTGTTTTTT. It specifies CASRRATGDHEKLFF.

The CDR3: CSARGAGAVYEQYF. CDR3 DNA sequence: TGCAGCGCCCGAGGGGCAGGGGCTGTCTACGAGCAGTACTTC. J is TRBJ2-7 and V is TRBV29-1; D possibly corresponds to TRBD1 (6 bases). The V end was cut by 7 bases, the J end by 3 bases, with 19 bases between. This CDR3 is built from 14 residues. Germline CDR1 reads SQVTM; CDR2 reads ANQGSEA.

A few counts support this clone. The chain links TRBV15 to TRBJ1-2; D is ambiguous. CDR1 is LNHNV, CDR2 YYDKDF, per germline (reference sequence). The CDR3 runs to 13 residues. V was pared by 0 bases and J by 7 bases, with 9 bases between. The CDR3 DNA is TGTGCCACCAGCAGAGATCTTGCGGGTGGCTACACCTTC. This sequence encodes CATSRDLAGGYTF.

The chain is built from TRBV3-1 (or the pseudogene TRBV3-2) and TRBJ2-4; 9 positions match TRBD1. The CDR3 contains 20 residues. V dropped 1 base and J dropped 0; count of bases not matched to a gene: 13. Looked up from germline, CDR1 is LGHDT and CDR2 is YNNKEL (reference sequence). DNA of the CDR3: TGTGCCAGCAGCCAAGGAGGGCTCTCTTACAGGGGGCTAGCCAAAAACATTCAGTACTTC. Translating gives CASSQGGLSYRGLAKNIQYF.

CDR3 amino acids: CASSQDRRLTYNEQFF. The CDR3 region has the DNA TGTGCCAGCAGCCAAGATAGGAGGCTGACCTACAATGAGCAGTTCTTC. The gene calls are TRBV3-1 (or the pseudogene TRBV3-2) and TRBJ2-1, with D perhaps matching TRBD2 (5 bases). Per germline, CDR1 LGHDT and CDR2 YNNKEL (reference sequence). Trimming left V 0 bases short and J 2 bases short, with 11 bases between. This CDR3 region has 16 residues.

In this sample, this clone turned up once. The rearrangement joins TRBV7-2 to TRBJ1-5; 8 bases match TRBD1. Trimming cost V 2 bases and J 4 bases; bases outside gene matches: 4. The CDR3 runs to 15 residues. The germline CDR1 and CDR2 sequences are SGHTA and FQGNSA. CDR3: CASSLRQGRNQPQHF. The CDR3 DNA is TGTGCCAGCAGCTTAAGACAGGGGAGAAATCAGCCCCAGCATTTT.

V usage is TRBV15 and J usage is TRBJ2-3, with TRBD2 matching 8 bases. Unmatched junction bases numbered 4, after V lost 2 bases and J lost 0 bases. This CDR3 contains 16 residues. Germline V gene lookup returns CDR1 LNHNV and CDR2 YYDKDF (reference sequence). The CDR3 bases are TGTGCCACCAGCAGAACACTAGCGGCGAGCACAGATACGCAGTATTTT. This encodes CATSRTLAASTDTQYF.

This chain connects TRBV6-5 to TRBJ1-5; D not resolved. The V end lost 8 bases, the J end lost 1 base, and 9 bases lay between the germline ends. The CDR3 totals 13 residues. Germline loops: CDR1 MNHEY, CDR2 SVGAGI. Here the CDR3 DNA reads TGTGCCAGCCATCGCGAGAGCAATCAGCCCCAGCATTTT. Translating it yields CASHRESNQPQHF.

This chain links TRBV11-3 with TRBJ1-1; D is undetermined. The V end lost 5 bases, the J end lost 1 base, and 8 bases lay between the germline ends. The CDR3 runs to 13 residues. CDR1 and CDR2 from the germline V gene are SGHNT and YENEEA. Written as DNA, the CDR3 is TGTGCCAGCAGCCCCCGGGGGAACACTGAAGCTTTCTTT. As protein: CASSPRGNTEAFF.